This is a list of T cell receptor beta chains from one sample in a study of T cell repertoires in cytomegalovirus infection. The antigens of these receptors remain unknown. TCRdb itself ran the reads through MiXCR, one entry per CDR3 protein. The top ten hold around 13% of the sample, which has around 770,000 distinct CDR3 sequences, about 27% seen once. The source was cultured CD8+ T cells from PBMCs, collected from culture after CMV antigen stimulation. The receptors come from a human donor in good health (CMV status not recorded). Some clones in this sample may be carry-over from other donors' samples. Both conserved end residues are part of each CDR3. Fields, in order: V gene, D gene, clone size, J gene, CDR3 DNA, CDR3 protein. A D gene is named only where the DNA matches it firmly. Size is omitted from some rows. Given values are once, few, many or a class for expanded clones.

v_gene: TRBV9
d_gene: TRBD1
abundance: NA
j_gene: TRBJ1-3
CDR3nt: TGTGCCAGCAGTGAACCTCTACAGGGGGCATTTGGAAACACCATATATTTT
CDR3aa: CASSEPLQGAFGNTIYF

v_gene: TRBV19
d_gene: NA
abundance: NA
j_gene: TRBJ1-5
CDR3nt: TGTGCCAGTAGTATAGACAATACGGGTCAGCCCCAGCATTTT
CDR3aa: CASSIDNTGQPQHF

v_gene: TRBV10-2
d_gene: TRBD1
abundance: NA
j_gene: TRBJ2-2
CDR3nt: TGCGCCAGCAGTGAGTCGGGACAGGGTGTTGTGGAGCTGTTTTTT
CDR3aa: CASSESGQGVVELFF

v_gene: TRBV20-1
d_gene: NA
abundance: NA
j_gene: TRBJ1-2
CDR3nt: TGCAGTGCACTCTCCGGGACGGCGTCAGGCTACACCTTC
CDR3aa: CSALSGTASGYTF

v_gene: TRBV19
d_gene: TRBD1
abundance: NA
j_gene: TRBJ2-7
CDR3nt: TGTGCCAGTAGTATATTTGAAGGGGGCACAAGCTCCTACGAGCAGTACTTC
CDR3aa: CASSIFEGGTSSYEQYF

v_gene: TRBV10-3
d_gene: NA
abundance: once
j_gene: TRBJ1-2
CDR3nt: TGTGCCATCAGTGAGTCTTTAAGCTACACCTTC
CDR3aa: CAISESLSYTF

v_gene: TRBV27
d_gene: NA
abundance: few
j_gene: TRBJ1-1
CDR3nt: TGTGCCAGCGGTATGGGCACTGAAGCTTTCTTT
CDR3aa: CASGMGTEAFF

v_gene: TRBV7-9
d_gene: TRBD1
abundance: many
j_gene: TRBJ2-2
CDR3nt: TGTGCCAGCAGCCACACCGGGACAGGAGTGGGGGAGCTGTTTTTT
CDR3aa: CASSHTGTGVGELFF

v_gene: TRBV3-1
d_gene: TRBD1
abundance: NA
j_gene: TRBJ1-4
CDR3nt: TGTGCCAGCAGCCAAGTTCTTCTCATCGGGACAGCAACTAATGAAAAACTGTTTTTT
CDR3aa: CASSQVLLIGTATNEKLFF

v_gene: TRBV14
d_gene: TRBD1
abundance: NA
j_gene: TRBJ2-5
CDR3nt: TGTGCCAGCACCGGCAACAGGGGGCGAGGAGAGACCCAGTACTTC
CDR3aa: CASTGNRGRGETQYF

v_gene: TRBV5-5
d_gene: NA
abundance: few
j_gene: TRBJ1-1
CDR3nt: TGTGCCAGCAGCCCGGCAAAGAACACTGAAGCTTTCTTT
CDR3aa: CASSPAKNTEAFF

v_gene: TRBV20-1
d_gene: TRBD1
abundance: NA
j_gene: TRBJ2-1
CDR3nt: TGCAGTGCTAGGGACCCCGGACAGGGGGAGTATGAGCAGTTCTTC
CDR3aa: CSARDPGQGEYEQFF

v_gene: TRBV6-5
d_gene: NA
abundance: few
j_gene: TRBJ1-1
CDR3nt: TGTGCCAGCAGTTACGCCGGAAACTTTATCCCGAACACTGAAGCTTTCTTT
CDR3aa: CASSYAGNFIPNTEAFF

v_gene: TRBV25-1
d_gene: NA
abundance: NA
j_gene: TRBJ2-5
CDR3nt: TGTGCCAGCAGTGATACAGCTTGGGGCGAGACCCAGTACTTC
CDR3aa: CASSDTAWGETQYF

v_gene: TRBV6-2/TRBV6-3
d_gene: NA
abundance: NA
j_gene: TRBJ2-7
CDR3nt: TGTGCCAGCAGTTACTCGAAGGGGCTCTCCTACGAGCAGTACTTC
CDR3aa: CASSYSKGLSYEQYF